The rows below give T cell receptor beta chains drawn from one sample of a study of blood T cell repertoires in COVID-19. Assay used: immunoSEQ multiplex PCR; TCRdb lists only in-frame clones, some missing. The sample carries 25,000 to 35,000 clones, 65% to 90% recorded once. The sample consisted of peripheral blood. All receptors derive from a man of 80 years or more with active COVID-19. CDR3s include the opening cysteine and the closing phenylalanine or tryptophan. D genes are given only for firm matches. The size of a clone is reported for some rows only, either as once, few or many, or as a class for expanded clones.

D gene	V gene	clone size	J gene	CDR3 protein
TRBD1	TRBV5-1	-	TRBJ2-7	CASSLFGDSSYEQYF
TRBD1	TRBV5-1	-	TRBJ2-3	CASSPQGGADTQYF
TRBD1	TRBV10-3	-	TRBJ2-7	CAISERTGRPYEQYF
-	TRBV7-2	-	TRBJ2-3	CASSDGAGSRYF
-	TRBV6-5	-	TRBJ2-2	CASSLAGANTGELFF
TRBD2	TRBV3-1/TRBV3-2	once	TRBJ2-5	CARLAGTGETQYF
TRBD2	TRBV7-3	-	TRBJ2-1	CASSLGLADYNEQFF
-	TRBV10-3	-	TRBJ2-7	CAITATGNTYEQYF
TRBD2	TRBV6-2/TRBV6-3	once	TRBJ2-1	CASSKTSGGASYNEQFF
-	TRBV10-3	once	TRBJ2-5	CAISESTRGLETQYF
TRBD2	TRBV6-6	-	TRBJ2-3	CASSYSSRGGSDTQYF
-	TRBV24-1	-	TRBJ1-4	CATSDLQFRVGEKLFF
-	TRBV7-9	-	TRBJ2-1	CASSLTLADNEQFF
-	TRBV6-5	-	TRBJ1-3	CASSSEGRSGNTIYF
-	TRBV30	once	TRBJ2-7	CAWSREGLYEQYF
-	TRBV2	few	TRBJ2-7	CASIFPSYEQYF
-	TRBV12-5	-	TRBJ1-4	CASGFITGNNEKLFF
-	TRBV4-2	-	TRBJ1-6	CASSQDPRVDSPLHF
-	TRBV28	-	TRBJ2-1	CASSLYPAMYNEQFF
TRBD2	TRBV5-1	-	TRBJ2-7	CASSLAGGVYEQYF
TRBD2	TRBV19	-	TRBJ2-7	CASSIGRATYEQYF
TRBD2	TRBV7-2	-	TRBJ2-2	CASSPRTSQGELFF
TRBD2	TRBV7-2	once	TRBJ2-1	CASSLEASGGREQFF
-	TRBV9	once	TRBJ2-4	CASSVGGAKNIQYF
TRBD1	TRBV28	-	TRBJ2-4	CASSPSQGTKNIQYF
TRBD1	TRBV6-5	-	TRBJ1-5	CASDGQVSNQPQHF
-	TRBV5-5	-	TRBJ1-6	CASSSYRQLSSYNSPLHF
-	TRBV5-1	-	TRBJ2-1	CASSRSGPLLNEQFF
TRBD1	TRBV7-2	-	TRBJ2-3	CASSLARGQGLNTQYF
-	TRBV28	once	TRBJ2-5	CASSLGGRETQYF
-	TRBV29-1	-	TRBJ2-1	CSAHRSSYNEQFF